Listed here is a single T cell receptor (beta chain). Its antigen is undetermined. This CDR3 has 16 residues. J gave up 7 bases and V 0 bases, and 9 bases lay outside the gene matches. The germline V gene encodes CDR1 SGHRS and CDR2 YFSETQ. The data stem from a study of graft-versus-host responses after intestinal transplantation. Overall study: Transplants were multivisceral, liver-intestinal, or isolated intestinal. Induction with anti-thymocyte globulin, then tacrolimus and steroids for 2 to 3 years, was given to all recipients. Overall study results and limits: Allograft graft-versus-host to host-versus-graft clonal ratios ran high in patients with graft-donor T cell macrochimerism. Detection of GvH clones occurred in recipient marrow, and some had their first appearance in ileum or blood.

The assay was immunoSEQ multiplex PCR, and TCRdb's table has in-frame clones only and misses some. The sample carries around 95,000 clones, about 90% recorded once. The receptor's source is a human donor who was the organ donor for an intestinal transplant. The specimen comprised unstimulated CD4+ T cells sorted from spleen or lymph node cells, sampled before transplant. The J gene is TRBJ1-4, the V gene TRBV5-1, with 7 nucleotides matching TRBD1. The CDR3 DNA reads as TGCGCCAGCAGCTTGGCCACTCAGGGGGGCGGTGAAAAACTGTTTTTT. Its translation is CASSLATQGGGEKLFF.